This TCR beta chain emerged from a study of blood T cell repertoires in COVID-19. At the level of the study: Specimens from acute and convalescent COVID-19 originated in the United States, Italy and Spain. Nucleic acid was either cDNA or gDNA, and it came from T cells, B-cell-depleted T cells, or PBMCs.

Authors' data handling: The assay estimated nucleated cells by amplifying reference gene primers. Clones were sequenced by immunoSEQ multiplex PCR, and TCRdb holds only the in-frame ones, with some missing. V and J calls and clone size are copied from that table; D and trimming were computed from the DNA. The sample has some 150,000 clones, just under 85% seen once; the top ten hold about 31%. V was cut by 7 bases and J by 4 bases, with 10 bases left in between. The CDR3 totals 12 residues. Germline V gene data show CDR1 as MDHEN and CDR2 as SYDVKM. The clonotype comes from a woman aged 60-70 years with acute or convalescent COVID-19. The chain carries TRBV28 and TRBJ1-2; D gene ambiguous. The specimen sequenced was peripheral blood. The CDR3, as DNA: TGTGCCAGCACCCCGGGGATCTATGGCTACACCTTC. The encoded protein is CASTPGIYGYTF.